The present T cell receptor (beta chain) was sequenced within a study of control samples from healthy donors and cancer patients. CDR1 is SGHDN and CDR2 is FVKESK in the germline V gene. V was clipped by 1 base and J by 6 bases, with 12 bases between them. The CDR3 runs 15 residues. Assay used: immunoSEQ multiplex PCR; TCRdb lists only in-frame clones, some missing. Among about 82,000 clones listed, 90% to 95% were seen once. The clonotype originates from a young woman in good health. This sequence joins TRBV14 and TRBJ1-4; D is perhaps TRBD1 (5 bases). Input material: blood. This CDR3 is CASSQVGGTDEKLFF. CDR3 DNA sequence: TGTGCCAGCAGCCAAGTAGGAGGGACGGATGAAAAACTGTTTTTT.